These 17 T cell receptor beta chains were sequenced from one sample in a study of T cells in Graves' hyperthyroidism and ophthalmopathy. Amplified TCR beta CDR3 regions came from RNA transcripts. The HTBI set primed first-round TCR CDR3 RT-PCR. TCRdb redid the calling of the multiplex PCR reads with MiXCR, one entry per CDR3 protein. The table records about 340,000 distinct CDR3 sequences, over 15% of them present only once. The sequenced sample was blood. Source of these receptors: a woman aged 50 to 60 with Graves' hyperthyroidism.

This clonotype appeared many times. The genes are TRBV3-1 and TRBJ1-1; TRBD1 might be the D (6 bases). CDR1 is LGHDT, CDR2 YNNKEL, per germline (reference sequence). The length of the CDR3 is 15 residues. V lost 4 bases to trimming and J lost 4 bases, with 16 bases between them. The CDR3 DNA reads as TGTGCCAGCAGCCGAGGGAGGGGGGGCGGCACTGAAGCTTTCTTT. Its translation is CASSRGRGGGTEAFF. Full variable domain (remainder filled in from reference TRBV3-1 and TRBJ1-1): DTAVSQTPKYLVTQMGNDKSIKCEQNLGHDTMYWYKQDSKKFLKIMFSYNNKELIINETVPNRFSPKSPDKAHLNLHINSLELGDSAVYFCASSRGRGGGTEAFFGQGTRLTVV.

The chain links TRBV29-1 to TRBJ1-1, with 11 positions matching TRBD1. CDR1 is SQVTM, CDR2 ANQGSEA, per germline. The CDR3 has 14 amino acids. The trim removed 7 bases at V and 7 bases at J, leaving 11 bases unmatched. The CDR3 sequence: CSARTGGLEGEAFF. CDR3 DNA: TGCAGCGCCCGGACAGGGGGCTTAGAAGGTGAAGCTTTCTTT.

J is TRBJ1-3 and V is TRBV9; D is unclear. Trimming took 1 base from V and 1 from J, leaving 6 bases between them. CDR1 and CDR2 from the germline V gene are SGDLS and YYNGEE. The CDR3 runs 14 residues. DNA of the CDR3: TGTGCCAGCAGCGTAATCGATTCTGGAAACACCATATATTTT. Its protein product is CASSVIDSGNTIYF.

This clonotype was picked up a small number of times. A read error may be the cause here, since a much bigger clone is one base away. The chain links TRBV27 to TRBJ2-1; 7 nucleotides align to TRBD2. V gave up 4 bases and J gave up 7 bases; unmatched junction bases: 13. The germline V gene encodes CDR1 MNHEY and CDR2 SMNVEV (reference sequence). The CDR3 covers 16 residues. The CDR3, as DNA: TGTGCCAGCAGTTCAGGCCCTACTGGCGGGAGTAATGAGCAGTTCTTC. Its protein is CASSSGPTGGSNEQFF.

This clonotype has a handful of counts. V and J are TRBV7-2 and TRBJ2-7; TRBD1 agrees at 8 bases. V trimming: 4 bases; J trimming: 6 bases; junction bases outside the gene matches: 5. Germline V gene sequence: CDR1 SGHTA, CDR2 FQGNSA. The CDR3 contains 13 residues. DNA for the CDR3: TGTGCCAGCAGCTCCGGACAGGGAGGCGAGCAGTACGTC. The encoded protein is CASSSGQGGEQYV.

CDR3 residues: CSPPDRVHEQYF. The DNA of the CDR3 is TGCAGCCCACCAGACAGGGTCCACGAGCAGTACTTC. This chain connects TRBV29-1 to TRBJ2-7; 7 positions match TRBD1. This CDR3 has 12 amino acids. V was pared by 8 bases and J by 5 bases, with 9 bases of the junction left unmatched. Germline V CDR1 and CDR2: SQVTM, ANQGSEA.

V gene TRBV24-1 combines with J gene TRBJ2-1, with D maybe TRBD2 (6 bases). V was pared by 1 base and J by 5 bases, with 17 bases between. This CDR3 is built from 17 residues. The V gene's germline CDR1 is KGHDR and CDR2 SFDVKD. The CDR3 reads CATSDFMSGRTNNEQFF. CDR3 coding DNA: TGTGCCACCAGTGATTTTATGAGCGGGCGTACAAACAATGAGCAGTTCTTC.

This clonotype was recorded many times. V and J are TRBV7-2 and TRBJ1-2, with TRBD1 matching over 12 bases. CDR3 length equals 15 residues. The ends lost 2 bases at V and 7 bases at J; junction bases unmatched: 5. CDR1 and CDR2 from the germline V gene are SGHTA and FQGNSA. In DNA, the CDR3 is TGTGCCAGCAGCTTACTCGGGACAGGGGGCTCTGGCTACACCTTC. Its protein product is CASSLLGTGGSGYTF.

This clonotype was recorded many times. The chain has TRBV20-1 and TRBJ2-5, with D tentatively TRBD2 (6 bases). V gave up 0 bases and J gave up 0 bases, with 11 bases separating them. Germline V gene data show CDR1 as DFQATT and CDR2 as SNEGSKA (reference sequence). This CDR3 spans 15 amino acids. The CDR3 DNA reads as TGCAGTGCTAGAGATGGAGGAGGGGACCAAGAGACCCAGTACTTC. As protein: CSARDGGGDQETQYF.

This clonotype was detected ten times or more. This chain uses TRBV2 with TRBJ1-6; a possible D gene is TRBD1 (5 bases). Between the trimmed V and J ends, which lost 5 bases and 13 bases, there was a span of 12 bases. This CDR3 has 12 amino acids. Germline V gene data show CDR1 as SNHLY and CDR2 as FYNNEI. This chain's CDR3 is CASSKRGSPLHF. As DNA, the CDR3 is TGTGCCAGCAGTAAGCGGGGGAGTCCCCTCCACTTT.

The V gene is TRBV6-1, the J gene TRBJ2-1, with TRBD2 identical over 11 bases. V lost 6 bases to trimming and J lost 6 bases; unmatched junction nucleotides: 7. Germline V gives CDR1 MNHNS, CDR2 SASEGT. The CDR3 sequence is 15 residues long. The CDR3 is CASSGTSGFFNEQFF. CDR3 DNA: TGTGCCAGCAGCGGGACTAGCGGCTTTTTCAATGAGCAGTTCTTC.

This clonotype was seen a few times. Here the CDR3 reads CSARAWGRTGSEAFF. Here the CDR3 DNA reads TGCAGTGCTAGAGCGTGGGGGCGGACTGGGTCTGAAGCTTTCTTT. The chain employs TRBV20-1 and TRBJ1-1; D is possibly TRBD1 (6 bases). V was trimmed by 1 base and J by 6 bases, leaving 18 bases between them. The V gene's germline CDR1 is DFQATT and CDR2 SNEGSKA (reference sequence). The CDR3 length is 15 residues.

Here the CDR3 reads CASSISLSNTEAFF. In DNA, the CDR3 is TGTGCCAGTAGTATTTCTCTCTCCAACACTGAAGCTTTCTTT. The chain joins TRBV19 to TRBJ1-1, with D unclear. V was trimmed by 3 bases and J by 2 bases, leaving 10 bases between them. Germline CDR1 and CDR2: LNHDA and SQIVND (reference sequence). This CDR3 has 14 residues.

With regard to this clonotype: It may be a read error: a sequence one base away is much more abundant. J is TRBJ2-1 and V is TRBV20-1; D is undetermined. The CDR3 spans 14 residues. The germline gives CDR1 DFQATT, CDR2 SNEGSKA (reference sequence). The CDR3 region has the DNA TGCAGTGCTAGGCTCCCTCTAGGGTGGGATGAGCAGCTCTTC. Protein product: CSARLPLGWDEQLF.

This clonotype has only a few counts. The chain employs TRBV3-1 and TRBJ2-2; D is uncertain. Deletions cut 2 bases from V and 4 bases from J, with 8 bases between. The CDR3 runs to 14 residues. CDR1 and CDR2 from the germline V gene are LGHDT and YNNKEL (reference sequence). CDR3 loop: CASSQNYVTGELFF. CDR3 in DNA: TGTGCCAGCAGCCAAAATTACGTCACCGGGGAGCTGTTTTTT. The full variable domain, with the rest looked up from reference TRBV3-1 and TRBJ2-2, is DTAVSQTPKYLVTQMGNDKSIKCEQNLGHDTMYWYKQDSKKFLKIMFSYNNKELIINETVPNRFSPKSPDKAHLNLHINSLELGDSAVYFCASSQNYVTGELFFGEGSRLTVL.

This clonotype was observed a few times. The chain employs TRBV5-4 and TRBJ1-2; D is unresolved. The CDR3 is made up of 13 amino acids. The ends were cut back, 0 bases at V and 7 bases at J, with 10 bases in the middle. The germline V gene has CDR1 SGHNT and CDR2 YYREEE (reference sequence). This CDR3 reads CASSLAMASGYTF. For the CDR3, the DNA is TGTGCCAGCAGCTTGGCAATGGCTTCTGGCTACACCTTC.

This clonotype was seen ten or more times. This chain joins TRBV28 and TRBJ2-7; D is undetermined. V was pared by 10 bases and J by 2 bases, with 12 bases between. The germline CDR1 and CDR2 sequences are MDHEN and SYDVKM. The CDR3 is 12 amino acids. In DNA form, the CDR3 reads TGTGCCACCCGTGGGCGTGCCTACGAGCAGTACTTC. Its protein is CATRGRAYEQYF.